This TCR beta chain emerged from a study of siplizumab effects on memory and regulatory T cells. Worth noting for this clone: Antigen specificity is unknown.

Overall study results and limits: Solely a minor proportion of alloreactive clones could be assigned to unstimulated subsets. The naive T cell population seemed more diverse than memory cells and seemed a major contributor to the alloresponse.

Sequencing used immunoSEQ multiplex PCR; TCRdb keeps in-frame clones, though not all of them. The sample records tens of thousands of clones, more than 85% being singletons. This CDR3 has 12 amino acids. The V gene's germline CDR1 is SEHNR and CDR2 FQNEAQ (reference sequence). Trimming cost V 7 bases and J 2 bases, with 8 bases left between them. This sequence originates from a human donor in good health. Sequencing input: CD8+ T cells sorted from blood. This chain joins TRBV7-9 and TRBJ1-1; D unclear. The CDR3 region has the DNA TGTGCCAGCATAGGAACAAACACTGAAGCTTTCTTT. It codes for CASIGTNTEAFF.